These 13 T cell receptor beta chains originate from one sample sequenced in a study of T cells after yellow fever vaccination. TCRdb redid the calling of the 5' RACE reads with MiXCR, one entry per CDR3 protein. The sample has some 250,000 distinct CDR3 sequences; less than 9% are singletons. The sequencing here drew on CD4+ T cells sorted from PBMCs, taken 15 days after the yellow fever booster vaccination. The receptor set was obtained from a man aged 25 to 45 who received the YFV17D yellow fever vaccine.

This clonotype was observed a handful of times. This rearrangement joins TRBV5-1 to TRBJ2-7; 7 nucleotides agree with TRBD2. There are 14 residues in the CDR3. Germline V gene data show CDR1 as SGHRS and CDR2 as YFSETQ. V trimming: 7 bases; J trimming: 2 bases; junction bases outside the gene matches: 9. The CDR3 DNA reads as TGCGCCAGCGCCCGGGGGGAAGGCGCCTACGAGCAGTACTTC. This translates into CASARGEGAYEQYF.

The chain employs TRBV11-1 and TRBJ1-1, with D maybe TRBD1 (5 bases). Germline V gives CDR1 SGHAT, CDR2 FQDESV (reference sequence). Deletions cut 1 base from V and 1 base from J, with 19 bases between. The CDR3 is made up of 18 amino acids. CDR3 region: CASSLGLTARERNTEAFF. In nucleotides, the CDR3 is TGTGCCAGCAGCTTAGGATTGACAGCACGAGAAAGGAACACTGAAGCTTTCTTT. The variable domain in full, with the rest retrieved from reference TRBV11-1 and TRBJ1-1, is EAEVAQSPRYKITEKSQAVAFWCDPISGHATLYWYRQILGQGPELLVQFQDESVVDDSQLPKDRFSAERLKGVDSTLKIQPAELGDSAMYLCASSLGLTARERNTEAFFGQGTRLTVV.

This clonotype was seen many times. Written as DNA, the CDR3 is TGTGCCAGCGGACCTAAGGGGTACAATGAGCAGTTCTTC. It translates to CASGPKGYNEQFF. The rearrangement uses TRBV7-2 and TRBJ2-1, with D perhaps matching TRBD1 (5 bases). The germline V and J ends were trimmed by 8 bases and 4 bases, with 12 bases remaining between them. Germline CDR1 and CDR2: SGHTA and FQGNSA. The CDR3 length is 13 residues.

This clonotype has at least ten counts. Mismatch with germline at one junction end may stem from a read error. The chain has TRBV24-1 and TRBJ2-2, with D perhaps matching TRBD2 (5 bases). The V gene's germline CDR1 is KGHDR and CDR2 SFDVKD. CDR3 length equals 15 residues. The CDR3 here is CATSRGDLNSGELFF. In DNA, the CDR3 is TGTGCCACCAGTCGGGGAGACCTGAACTCCGGGGAGCTGTTTTTT.

This clonotype has only a few counts. The chain couples TRBV6-6 to TRBJ1-1; perhaps TRBD1 as D (5 bases). Trimming pared 0 bases from V and 5 bases from J, leaving 7 bases between. The CDR3 loop spans 13 amino acids. CDR1 is MNHNY, CDR2 SVGAGI, per germline (reference sequence). The CDR3: CASSYSQETEAFF. Here the CDR3 DNA reads TGTGCCAGCAGTTACTCACAGGAGACTGAAGCTTTCTTT.

This clonotype was counted ten times or more. The CDR3 DNA reads TGCGCCAGCAGCCCTTCGATGATCGAATCCTATGGCTACACCTTC. Protein sequence: CASSPSMIESYGYTF. This chain links TRBV4-3 with TRBJ1-2; D is undetermined. The CDR3 spans 15 residues. Germline V gene data show CDR1 as LGHNA and CDR2 as YSLEER. V dropped 4 bases and J dropped 4 bases, with 16 bases sitting between them.

This clonotype showed up many times. This sequence joins TRBV7-6 and TRBJ2-5; the D is unclear. Trimming took 2 bases from V and 2 from J, leaving 18 bases between them. Germline CDR1 SGHVS, CDR2 FNYEAQ. The CDR3 is 17 amino acids. This CDR3 reads CASSLSKLPEAQETQYF. CDR3 sequence (DNA): TGTGCCAGCAGCTTATCGAAACTACCCGAGGCGCAAGAGACCCAGTACTTC.

The sample holds many counts of this clonotype. The chain links TRBV10-1 to TRBJ2-1, with D unresolved. V was trimmed by 3 bases and J by 6 bases, leaving 9 bases between them. Germline V gene data show CDR1 as WNHNN and CDR2 as SYGVQD (reference sequence). This CDR3 spans 13 amino acids. The CDR3: CASSEDLFNEQFF. CDR3 nucleotide sequence: TGCGCCAGCAGTGAAGATCTGTTCAATGAGCAGTTCTTC.

The chain uses TRBV28 and TRBJ2-6, with a weak D call TRBD2 (6 bases). The germline V and J ends were trimmed by 10 bases and 4 bases, with 20 bases remaining between them. The CDR3 spans 16 residues. The V gene's germline CDR1 is MDHEN and CDR2 SYDVKM. CDR3 loop: CAIVGQGGRGANVLTF. DNA for the CDR3: TGTGCCATTGTAGGGCAGGGAGGAAGGGGGGCCAACGTCCTGACTTTC.

The chain recombines TRBV12-3 or TRBV12-4 with TRBJ2-2; the match to TRBD2 covers 12 bases. The CDR3 loop spans 17 amino acids. V shed 7 bases, J shed 4 bases, and the junction held 10 bases outside the gene matches. DNA for the CDR3: TGTGCCAGCACCCCCAGGAGACTAGCGGGAGTCACCGGGGAGCTGTTTTTT. Its protein product is CASTPRRLAGVTGELFF.

Many counts were recorded for this clonotype. The rearrangement joins TRBV29-1 to TRBJ2-1; TRBD1 agrees at 7 bases. CDR3 size: 13 residues. V was clipped by 7 bases and J by 5 bases; unmatched bases: 8. The V gene's germline CDR1 is SQVTM and CDR2 ANQGSEA. This chain's CDR3 is CSASDRHDNEQFF. The CDR3 bases are TGCAGCGCCTCGGACAGGCACGACAATGAGCAGTTCTTC.

The genes are TRBV11-2 and TRBJ2-7; 12 bases line up with TRBD2. Germline values: CDR1 SGHAT, CDR2 FQNNGV. V was pared by 6 bases and J by 3 bases, with 3 bases of the junction left unmatched. The CDR3 length is 14 residues. The CDR3, as DNA: TGTGCCAGCAGTCAACTAGCGGGAGGCTACGAGCAGTACTTC. Protein sequence: CASSQLAGGYEQYF.

This clonotype was counted between two and nine times. Written as DNA, the CDR3 is TGTGCCAGCAGCGTACTAGCAGATACGCAGTATTTT. Its protein is CASSVLADTQYF. This sequence joins TRBV5-6 and TRBJ2-3, with a tentative D call TRBD2 (5 bases). The CDR3 runs to 12 residues. V lost 4 bases and J 4 bases, leaving 7 bases between the germline ends. Germline CDR1 is SGHDT and CDR2 is YYEEEE.